This note documents a single T cell receptor (beta chain) sequence. Its antigen is not known. The CDR3 end lies 3 residues beyond the end of the read and is filled in from the germline J gene. This record comes from a study of T cell clonality in common variable immunodeficiency. Study findings and constraints: In common variable immunodeficiency, TCR beta chains reportedly carried fewer deletions and N-nucleotide insertions. Patient heterogeneity in the CVID cohort limited correlations between repertoire features and clinical complications.

There are 16 residues in the CDR3. Germline-derived CDR1 and CDR2 are MNHNS and SASEGT. V shed 1 base and J shed 6 bases, with 19 bases lying between them. Produced via immunoSEQ multiplex PCR; TCRdb's table is partial and in-frame only. The profile covers about 23,000 clones, none occurring a single time. The chain couples TRBV6-1 to TRBJ2-7, with a weak D call TRBD2 (7 bases). The sample was peripheral blood mononuclear cells. This TCR came from a human donor with common variable immunodeficiency. Incomplete CDR3 DNA: TGTGCCAGCAGTGAAGAGGGGGGGAAGCGAACAGCCGAG. This codes for CASSEEGGKRTAE. The full-length CDR3 reads as CASSEEGGKRTAEQYF.